The text below deals with one T cell receptor beta chain. The antigen remains undetermined. The data are from a study of OX40 agonist ivuxolimab in advanced cancers. General study points: Some nonresponders additionally presented with little normalized T-cell clonal expansion.

The germline V gene has CDR1 SGDLS and CDR2 YYNGEE. The V and J ends lost 4 bases and 4 bases, in that order; junction bases with no gene match: 10. The CDR3 runs 17 residues. Sequencing used immunoSEQ multiplex PCR; TCRdb keeps in-frame clones, though not all of them. This sample has about 12,000 clones, with about 81% found just once. The genes are TRBV9 and TRBJ2-2, with 10 nucleotides matching TRBD2. Sample: CD4+ or CD8+ T cells sorted from blood, taken in a trial of the OX40 agonist ivuxolimab. The receptor was derived from an adult with an advanced solid tumor such as melanoma, head and neck, liver or kidney cancer. This chain's CDR3 is CASSLPLAGAGTGELFF. The CDR3, as DNA: TGTGCCAGCAGCCTCCCTCTAGCGGGAGCGGGCACCGGGGAGCTGTTTTTT.